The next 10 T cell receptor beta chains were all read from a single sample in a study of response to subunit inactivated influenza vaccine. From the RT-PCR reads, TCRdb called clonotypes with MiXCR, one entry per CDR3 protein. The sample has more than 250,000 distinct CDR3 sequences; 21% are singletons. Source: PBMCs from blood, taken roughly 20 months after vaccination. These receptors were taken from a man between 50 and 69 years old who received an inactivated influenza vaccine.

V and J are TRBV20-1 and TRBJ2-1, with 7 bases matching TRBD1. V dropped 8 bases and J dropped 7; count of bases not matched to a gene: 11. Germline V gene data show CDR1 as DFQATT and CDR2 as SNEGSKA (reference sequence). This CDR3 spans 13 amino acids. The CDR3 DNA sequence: TGCAGTTCGAGGGGGCAGGGAAGGAATGAGCAGTTCTTC. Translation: CSSRGQGRNEQFF.

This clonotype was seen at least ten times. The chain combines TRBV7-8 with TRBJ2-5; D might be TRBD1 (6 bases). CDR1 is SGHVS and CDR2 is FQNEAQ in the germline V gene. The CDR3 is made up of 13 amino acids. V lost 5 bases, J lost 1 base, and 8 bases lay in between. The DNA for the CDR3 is TGTGCCAGCAGCCGACAGGTCCAAGAGACCCAGTACTTC. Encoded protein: CASSRQVQETQYF.

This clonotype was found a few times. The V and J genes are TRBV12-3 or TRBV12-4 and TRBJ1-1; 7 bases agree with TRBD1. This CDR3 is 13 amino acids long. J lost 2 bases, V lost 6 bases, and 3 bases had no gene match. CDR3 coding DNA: TGTGCCAGCAGAAACAGGGGAAACACTGAAGCTTTCTTT. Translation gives CASRNRGNTEAFF.

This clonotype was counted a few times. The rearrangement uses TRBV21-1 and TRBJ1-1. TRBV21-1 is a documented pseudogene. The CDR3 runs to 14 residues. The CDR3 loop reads CASSKVVGNTEAFF. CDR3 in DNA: TGTGCCAGCAGCAAAGTGGTAGGGAACACTGAAGCTTTCTTT.

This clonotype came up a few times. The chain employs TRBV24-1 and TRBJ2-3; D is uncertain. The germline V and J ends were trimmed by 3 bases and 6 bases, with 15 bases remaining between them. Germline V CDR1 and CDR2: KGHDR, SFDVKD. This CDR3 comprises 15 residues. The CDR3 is CATSDMGLSADTQYF. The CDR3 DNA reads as TGTGCCACCAGTGATATGGGCCTAAGTGCCGATACGCAGTATTTT.

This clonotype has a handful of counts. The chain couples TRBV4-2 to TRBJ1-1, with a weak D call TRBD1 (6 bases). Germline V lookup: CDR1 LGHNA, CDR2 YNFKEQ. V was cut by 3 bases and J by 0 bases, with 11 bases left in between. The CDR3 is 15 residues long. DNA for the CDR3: TGTGCCAGCAGCCAGATGGACAGATTGAACACTGAAGCTTTCTTT. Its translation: CASSQMDRLNTEAFF.

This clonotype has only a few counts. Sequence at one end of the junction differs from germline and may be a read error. CDR3 residues: CASSVSSYTEAFF. CDR3 sequence (DNA): TGTGCTAGCAGCGTCTCCTCCTACACTGAAGCTTTCTTT. The V call is TRBV7-7, the J call TRBJ1-1; D is undetermined. This CDR3 has 13 residues. The germline V gene encodes CDR1 SSHAT and CDR2 FNYEAQ (reference sequence).

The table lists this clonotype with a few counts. The CDR3 region has the DNA TGTGCCTGGAGTGTGGCTGGCGAGCAGTACTTC. Amino acid sequence: CAWSVAGEQYF. The chain is built from TRBV30 and TRBJ2-7; no reliable D call. The CDR3 sequence is 11 residues long. Germline V gene sequence: CDR1 GTSNPN, CDR2 SVGIG (reference sequence). The ends were cut back, 0 bases at V and 6 bases at J, with 6 bases in the middle.

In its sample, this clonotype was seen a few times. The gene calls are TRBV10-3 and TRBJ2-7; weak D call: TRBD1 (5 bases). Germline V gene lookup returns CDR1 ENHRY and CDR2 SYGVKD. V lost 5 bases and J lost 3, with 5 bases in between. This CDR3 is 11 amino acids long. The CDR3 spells CAISTGYEQYF. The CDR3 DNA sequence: TGTGCCATCAGTACAGGCTACGAGCAGTACTTC.

The CDR3 coding sequence is TGCAGCGTTGAACCGGGACTAGCGCACAATGAGCAGTTCTTC. Its protein is CSVEPGLAHNEQFF. The rearrangement links TRBV29-1 to TRBJ2-1, with TRBD2 matching over 10 bases. CDR3 length equals 14 residues. Trimming at V came to 2 bases and at J to 5 bases, leaving 3 bases not matched to a gene. Per the germline V gene, CDR1 is SQVTM and CDR2 is ANQGSEA.